What follows are 25 T cell receptor beta chains derived from one specimen sequenced in a study of blood T cells in healthy people across ages. It was with a sample-barcoded 5' primer and a J-beta primer mix that a second PCR of about 6 to 12 cycles was run. TCRdb passed the 5' RACE reads through MiXCR, listing each CDR3 protein once. The sample records roughly 640,000 distinct CDR3 sequences, about 30% being singletons. The sequencing input was blood. These TCRs come from an elderly woman in good health.

In this sample, this clonotype turned up a few times. The chain joins TRBV20-1 to TRBJ1-3; 9 bases are a match to TRBD1. Germline V gene lookup returns CDR1 DFQATT and CDR2 SNEGSKA (reference sequence). The CDR3 sequence is 15 residues long. V shed 3 bases, J shed 1 base, and the junction held 4 bases outside the gene matches. CDR3 loop: CSASRDRVSGNTIYF. CDR3 sequence (DNA): TGCAGTGCTAGTCGGGACAGGGTATCTGGAAACACCATATATTTT.

This clonotype was counted ten times or more. This chain connects TRBV5-1 to TRBJ2-1, with D possibly being TRBD1 (6 bases). The CDR3 extends over 14 amino acids. Deletions cut 0 bases from V and 9 bases from J, with 13 bases between. Germline lookup yields CDR1 SGHRS and CDR2 YFSETQ. The CDR3 sequence: CASSLAPGDGEQFF. For the CDR3, the DNA is TGCGCCAGCAGCTTGGCGCCAGGGGATGGTGAGCAGTTCTTC.

The table lists this clonotype with many counts. The genes are TRBV7-9 and TRBJ2-1, with no clear D. In germline, CDR1 is SEHNR, CDR2 FQNEAQ (reference sequence). The CDR3 contains 15 residues. Trimming shortened V by 5 bases and J by 0 bases, and 11 bases separated the two germline ends. As DNA, the CDR3 is TGTGCCAGCAGCCCCCCCCGAAGCTCCTACAATGAGCAGTTCTTC. Its protein is CASSPPRSSYNEQFF.

This clonotype was found many times. The CDR3 loop is CASSYRTGDYQETQYF. For the CDR3, the DNA is TGTGCCAGCAGTTACAGGACAGGCGACTACCAAGAGACCCAGTACTTC. The chain joins TRBV6-2 or TRBV6-3 to TRBJ2-5; 7 positions match TRBD1. The length of the CDR3 is 16 residues. The germline gives CDR1 MNHEY, CDR2 SVGEGT. Trimming at V came to 2 bases and at J to 0 bases, leaving 6 bases not matched to a gene.

The gene calls are TRBV10-3 and TRBJ1-3; D is perhaps TRBD1 (5 bases). The length of the CDR3 is 15 residues. Trimming left V 11 bases short and J 2 bases short, with 19 bases between. Germline CDR1 and CDR2: ENHRY and SYGVKD. CDR3 in amino acids: CAVRPGEEAGNTIYF. The CDR3 DNA sequence: TGTGCCGTCCGGCCGGGGGAGGAGGCTGGAAACACCATATATTTT.

In its sample, this clonotype was seen a few times. A much bigger clone sits one base away, suggesting this may be a read error. The chain has TRBV5-1 and TRBJ2-5, with D perhaps assigned TRBD1 or TRBD2 (6 bases each). Per the germline V gene, CDR1 is SGHRS and CDR2 is YFSETQ. The CDR3 runs 16 residues. Trimming pared 0 bases from V and 11 bases from J, leaving 23 bases between. The CDR3 protein is CASSLEGGNFYNEQYF. CDR3 nucleotides: TGCGCCAGCAGCTTGGAAGGGGGGAATTTCTACAATGAGCAGTACTTC.

This clonotype occurred a few times. The CDR3 protein is CASSTPTDTQYF. The CDR3 coding sequence is TGTGCCAGCAGCACACCCACAGATACGCAGTATTTT. This chain joins TRBV21-1 and TRBJ2-3. TRBV21-1 is tagged as a pseudogene. The length of the CDR3 is 12 residues.

This chain joins TRBV3-1 and TRBJ2-1; no clear D. The germline V gene encodes CDR1 LGHDT and CDR2 YNNKEL (reference sequence). This CDR3 region has 15 residues. The ends were cut back, 4 bases at V and 5 bases at J, with 15 bases in the middle. The CDR3 DNA is TGTGCCAGCAGCCCAGCAGCGAGCGTTCACAATGAGCAGTTCTTC. Its translation: CASSPAASVHNEQFF.

The V gene is TRBV5-1, the J gene TRBJ1-2; tentatively, D is TRBD1 (5 bases). V was cut by 0 bases and J by 4 bases, with 16 bases left in between. Germline V gene data show CDR1 as SGHRS and CDR2 as YFSETQ. The CDR3 totals 16 residues. CDR3 DNA sequence: TGCGCCAGCAGCTTGGATGGGGGAGCCCACTTCTATGGCTACACCTTC. Translation: CASSLDGGAHFYGYTF.

The chain recombines TRBV27 with TRBJ2-4; perhaps D is TRBD1 or TRBD2 (7 bases each). Trimming removed 5 bases at V and 5 bases at J, with 22 bases between. This CDR3 region has 17 residues. CDR1 and CDR2 from the germline V gene are MNHEY and SMNVEV (reference sequence). In DNA form, the CDR3 reads TGTGCCAGCAGTCCTCCTCAGGCGACAGGGAGGGAAAACATTCAGTACTTC. Amino acid sequence: CASSPPQATGRENIQYF.

At least ten counts were recorded for this clonotype. In DNA form, the CDR3 reads TGTGCCAGCAGCCCCCAGGTGACAGTAGGTTCACCCCTCCACTTT. This translates into CASSPQVTVGSPLHF. The chain is built from TRBV7-8 and TRBJ1-6; D is possibly TRBD1 (5 bases). The CDR3 is 15 amino acids. Germline CDR1 SGHVS, CDR2 FQNEAQ. Deletions cut 5 bases from V and 9 bases from J, with 17 bases between.

This clonotype was seen only a few times. The rearrangement uses TRBV6-1 and TRBJ2-3; 11 bases are a match to TRBD2. With V trimmed by 5 bases and J by 2 bases, 6 bases remained unmatched. The CDR3 is made up of 16 amino acids. Per the germline V gene, CDR1 is MNHNS and CDR2 is SASEGT. CDR3: CASSTLTSGATDTQYF. In DNA form, the CDR3 reads TGTGCCAGCAGTACCCTGACTAGCGGGGCCACAGATACGCAGTATTTT.

There are a few counts of this clonotype. V gene TRBV20-1 combines with J gene TRBJ1-5; D possibly corresponds to TRBD1 (5 bases). CDR3 length: 14 amino acids. Germline CDR1 is DFQATT and CDR2 is SNEGSKA (reference sequence). Trimming left V 6 bases short and J 5 bases short, with 17 bases between. As DNA, the CDR3 is TGCAGTGCCCCCCAGGGCCGGGCGGATCAGCCCCAGCATTTT. Amino acid sequence: CSAPQGRADQPQHF.

This clonotype was observed a handful of times. CDR3 loop: CASSTTGLNTEAFF. The CDR3 DNA reads as TGTGCCAGCAGCACCACGGGCCTTAACACTGAAGCTTTCTTT. This chain connects TRBV7-8 to TRBJ1-1; D not resolved. This CDR3 region has 14 residues. V was trimmed by 5 bases and J by 2 bases, leaving 12 bases between them. Per the germline V gene, CDR1 is SGHVS and CDR2 is FQNEAQ.

In this sample, this clonotype turned up many times. The chain uses TRBV5-1 and TRBJ1-2; 7 bases align to TRBD1. CDR3 length: 14 amino acids. J was trimmed by 2 bases and V by 5 bases; bases with no gene match: 6. Looked up from germline, CDR1 is SGHRS and CDR2 is YFSETQ. The CDR3 here is CASRDGQANYGYTF. The CDR3 DNA reads TGCGCCAGCAGAGATGGACAGGCGAACTATGGCTACACCTTC.

This sequence joins TRBV10-3 and TRBJ2-1; D is unclear. The CDR3 covers 13 residues. Germline CDR1 and CDR2: ENHRY and SYGVKD. With 0 bases removed from V and 8 bases from J, the gap between germline ends came to 8 bases. The CDR3 here is CAISESQYHEQFF. The CDR3 coding sequence is TGTGCCATCAGTGAGTCGCAGTACCATGAGCAGTTCTTC.

This clonotype was detected many times. V and J are TRBV6-5 and TRBJ2-3; weak D call: TRBD1 (6 bases). Trimming cost V 6 bases and J 2 bases, with 18 bases left between them. The CDR3 covers 16 residues. Germline lookup yields CDR1 MNHEY and CDR2 SVGAGI. The DNA for the CDR3 is TGTGCCAGCAGCCTGGACAGTCCCCCCCTCACAGATACGCAGTATTTT. This encodes CASSLDSPPLTDTQYF.

This clonotype was seen repeatedly, ten times or more. The genes are TRBV7-3 and TRBJ2-2; D is undetermined. Trimming stripped 5 bases from V and 7 bases from J, with 14 bases between. Germline V CDR1 and CDR2: SGHTA, FQGTGA. CDR3 size: 14 residues. CDR3 sequence: CASSPHLTGGELFF. As DNA, the CDR3 is TGTGCCAGCAGCCCACACCTGACGGGCGGGGAGCTGTTTTTT.

The CDR3 region is CASSQEGRGYSYEQYF. The CDR3 nucleotides are TGTGCCAGCAGCCAAGAAGGACGGGGTTACTCCTACGAGCAGTACTTC. This sequence joins TRBV3-1 and TRBJ2-7; tentatively, D is TRBD2 (5 bases). The germline V gene has CDR1 LGHDT and CDR2 YNNKEL (reference sequence). The CDR3 is 16 residues long. Between the trimmed V and J ends, which lost 0 bases and 0 bases, there was a span of 12 bases.

This clonotype was observed many times. The rearrangement joins TRBV4-2 to TRBJ2-7; D gene ambiguous. The CDR3 loop spans 13 amino acids. V was trimmed by 4 bases and J by 7 bases, leaving 14 bases between them. Germline-derived CDR1 and CDR2 are LGHNA and YNFKEQ. In DNA, the CDR3 is TGTGCCAGCAGCCTCCGTTGGGCTGAAGAGCAGTACTTC. Amino acid sequence: CASSLRWAEEQYF.

In its sample, this clonotype was seen many times. The chain employs TRBV7-9 and TRBJ2-1, with D unresolved. Germline V CDR1 and CDR2: SEHNR, FQNEAQ (reference sequence). Trimming stripped 4 bases from V and 7 bases from J, with 17 bases between. This CDR3 comprises 15 residues. This chain's CDR3 is CASSSPSVGWNEQFF. CDR3 DNA: TGTGCCAGCAGCTCCCCTTCGGTGGGGTGGAATGAGCAGTTCTTC.

The rearrangement joins TRBV20-1 to TRBJ2-3; 10 positions match TRBD2. V shed 4 bases, J shed 0 bases, and the junction held 1 base outside the gene matches. This CDR3 has 14 amino acids. The V gene's germline CDR1 is DFQATT and CDR2 SNEGSKA (reference sequence). The CDR3 spells CSATGLASTDTQYF. CDR3 sequence (DNA): TGCAGTGCTACGGGACTAGCGAGCACAGATACGCAGTATTTT.

Note on this clonotype: Possible read error: a much larger clone is one base away. The rearrangement links TRBV4-2 to TRBJ2-5; TRBD1 is a possible D gene (6 bases). Germline V gene data show CDR1 as LGHNA and CDR2 as YNFKEQ. V lost 4 bases and J 1 base, leaving 13 bases between the germline ends. The CDR3 is made up of 15 amino acids. The CDR3 nucleotides read TGTGCCAGCAGCCTTAGCAGGGGCTCCCAAGAGACCCAGTACTTC. It is translated as CASSLSRGSQETQYF.

This sequence joins TRBV20-1 and TRBJ2-3; the D is unclear. V was cut by 0 bases and J by 2 bases, with 9 bases left in between. This CDR3 has 14 amino acids. The germline V gene encodes CDR1 DFQATT and CDR2 SNEGSKA (reference sequence). CDR3 DNA: TGCAGTGCTAGAGATCGGTACAACACAGATACGCAGTATTTT. It is translated as CSARDRYNTDTQYF.

This clonotype has ten or more counts. This rearrangement joins TRBV7-3 to TRBJ2-1; TRBD2 matches 8 bases. CDR1 SGHTA and CDR2 FQGTGA come from the germline V gene. The V and J ends lost 5 bases and 8 bases, in that order; junction bases with no gene match: 11. The CDR3 length is 15 residues. Here the CDR3 reads CASSQSTGGQDEQFF. In nucleotides, the CDR3 is TGTGCCAGCAGCCAAAGTACGGGGGGGCAGGATGAGCAGTTCTTC.